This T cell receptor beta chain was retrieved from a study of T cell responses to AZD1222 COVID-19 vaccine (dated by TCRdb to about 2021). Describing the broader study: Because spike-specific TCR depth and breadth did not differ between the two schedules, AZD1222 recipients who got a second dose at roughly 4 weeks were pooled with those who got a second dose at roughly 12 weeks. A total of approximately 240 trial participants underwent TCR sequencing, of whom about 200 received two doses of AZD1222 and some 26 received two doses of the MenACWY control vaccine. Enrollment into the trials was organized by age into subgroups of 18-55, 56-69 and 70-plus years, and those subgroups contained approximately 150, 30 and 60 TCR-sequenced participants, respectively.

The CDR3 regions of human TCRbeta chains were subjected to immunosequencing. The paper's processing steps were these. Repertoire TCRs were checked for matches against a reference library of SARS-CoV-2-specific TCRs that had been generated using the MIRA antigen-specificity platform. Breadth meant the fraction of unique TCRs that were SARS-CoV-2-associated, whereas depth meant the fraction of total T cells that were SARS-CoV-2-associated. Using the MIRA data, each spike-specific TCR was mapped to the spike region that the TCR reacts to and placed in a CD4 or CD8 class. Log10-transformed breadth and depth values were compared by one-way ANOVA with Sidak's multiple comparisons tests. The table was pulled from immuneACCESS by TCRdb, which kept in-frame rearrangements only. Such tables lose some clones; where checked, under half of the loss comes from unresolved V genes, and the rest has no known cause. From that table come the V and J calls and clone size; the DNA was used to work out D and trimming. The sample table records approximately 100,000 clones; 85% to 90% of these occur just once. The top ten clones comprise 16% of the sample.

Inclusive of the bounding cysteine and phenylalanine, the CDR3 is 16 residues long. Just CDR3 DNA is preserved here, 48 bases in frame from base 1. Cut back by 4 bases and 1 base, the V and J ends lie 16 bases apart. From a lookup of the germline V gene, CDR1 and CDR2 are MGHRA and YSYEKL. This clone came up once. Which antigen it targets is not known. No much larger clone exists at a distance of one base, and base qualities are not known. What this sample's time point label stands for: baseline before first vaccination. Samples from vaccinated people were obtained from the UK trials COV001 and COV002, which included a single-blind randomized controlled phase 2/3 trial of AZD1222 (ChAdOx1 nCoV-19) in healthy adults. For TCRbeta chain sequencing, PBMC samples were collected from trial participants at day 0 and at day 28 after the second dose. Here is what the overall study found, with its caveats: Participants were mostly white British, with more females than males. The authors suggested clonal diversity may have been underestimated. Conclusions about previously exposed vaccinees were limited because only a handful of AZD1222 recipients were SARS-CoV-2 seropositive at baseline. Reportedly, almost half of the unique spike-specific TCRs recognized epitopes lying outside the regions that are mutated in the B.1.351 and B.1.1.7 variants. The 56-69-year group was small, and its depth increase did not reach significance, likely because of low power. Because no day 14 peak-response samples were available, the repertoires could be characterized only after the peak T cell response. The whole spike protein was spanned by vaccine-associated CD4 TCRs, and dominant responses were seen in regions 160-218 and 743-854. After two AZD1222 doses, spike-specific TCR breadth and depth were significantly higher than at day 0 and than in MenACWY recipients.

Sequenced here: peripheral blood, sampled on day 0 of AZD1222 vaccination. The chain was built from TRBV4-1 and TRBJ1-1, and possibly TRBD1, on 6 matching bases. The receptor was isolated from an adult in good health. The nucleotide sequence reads TGCGCCAGCAGCCCATTCTACAGGGCCCAGAACACTGAAGCTTTCTTT. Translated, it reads CASSPFYRAQNTEAFF.